This T cell receptor (beta chain) was sequenced during a study of blood T cell repertoires in COVID-19. Study as a whole: T cells, B-cell-depleted T cells, or PBMCs provided the cDNA or gDNA that served as material.

This study enrolled people aged roughly 18 to 100 from under 25 US geographic areas. Allocation to cohorts depended on clinical history reported by the participants. Donors of Cohort 3 who recovered were those that had two negative PCRs, clearance, or symptom resolution. TCRdb keeps only in-frame clones here, not all; method: immunoSEQ multiplex PCR. The sample lists a few hundred thousand clones, 85% seen once, with 2.5% to 3% in the top ten. A single count supports this clone. Germline values: CDR1 WSHSY, CDR2 SAAADI. CDR3 length: 14 amino acids. V lost 7 bases and J lost 6; bases outside the gene matches: 9.

This receptor was obtained from a woman between 45 and 65 years old who had recovered from COVID-19. The sample taken for sequencing was PBMCs or T cells enriched from blood (not recorded which). This rearrangement joins TRBV10-2 to TRBJ2-1, with TRBD1 matching over 7 bases. In DNA, the CDR3 is TGCGCCAGCAAGGCGGCAGGGGGTACCAATGAGCAGTTCTTC. Protein sequence: CASKAAGGTNEQFF.